The TCR beta chain described here comes from a study of cytomegalovirus exposure and HLA in healthy donors. Study-level information: A prior study identified approximately 120 million unique TCR beta sequences from roughly 170 million T cells.

Use of 60 Vbeta and 13 Jbeta primers characterized the PCR. The authors' processing: Later analysis identified roughly 82 million unique TCR beta chains, approximately 10 million shared. Sequenced by immunoSEQ multiplex PCR; TCRdb stores in-frame clones only, minus some. V and J calls and clone size are given by that table; D and trimming were obtained from the DNA. This table has 200,000 to 250,000 clones, around four fifths appearing once. V lost 5 bases to trimming and J lost 6 bases; unmatched junction nucleotides: 7. Germline CDR1 and CDR2: MDHEN and SYDVKM. This CDR3 is 15 amino acids long. The receptor was derived from a man aged 45-65 years in good health and CMV-seronegative. This chain links TRBV28 with TRBJ2-7, with 13 positions matching TRBD2. The sequenced sample consisted of PBMCs. CDR3 amino acids: CASSEGLAGVSEQYF. CDR3 coding DNA: TGTGCCAGCAGTGAAGGACTAGCGGGAGTTAGCGAGCAGTACTTC.